Each of the 3 T cell receptor beta chains below was sequenced from the same sample in a study of OX40 agonist ivuxolimab in advanced cancers. The table came from immunoSEQ multiplex PCR; TCRdb's copy has only in-frame clones and leaves some out. The repertoire holds just over 95,000 clones, with around 91% as singletons. Specimen: CD4+ or CD8+ T cells sorted from blood, collected in a trial of the OX40 agonist ivuxolimab. The origin of the receptors is an adult with an advanced solid tumor such as melanoma, head and neck, liver or kidney cancer.

The J gene is TRBJ1-4, the V gene TRBV11-2; 7 nucleotides agree with TRBD1. CDR1 is SGHAT and CDR2 is FQNNGV in the germline V gene. The J segment lost 8 bases and the V segment lost 1 base, leaving 7 bases of the junction unmatched. The CDR3 has 15 amino acids. The CDR3 region has the DNA TGTGCCAGCAGCTTAGGGGGACAGAAGCGGGAAAAACTGTTTTTT. Translated, it gives CASSLGGQKREKLFF.

The rearrangement joins TRBV2 to TRBJ1-4; TRBD1 might be the D (6 bases). Trimming removed 4 bases from V and 3 bases from J, with 15 bases in between. This CDR3 has 16 residues. The germline V gene has CDR1 SNHLY and CDR2 FYNNEI. The CDR3 loop reads CASSAEQTGPNEKLFF. As DNA, the CDR3 is TGTGCCAGCAGTGCCGAACAGACAGGACCTAATGAAAAACTGTTTTTT.

This CDR3 reads CASSLARGAVSADTQYF. For the CDR3, the DNA is TGTGCCAGCAGCTTGGCCCGGGGGGCGGTGTCTGCAGATACGCAGTATTTT. V is TRBV5-4 and J is TRBJ2-3, with D possibly being TRBD2 (7 bases). The length of the CDR3 is 17 residues. Trimming removed 0 bases from V and 4 bases from J, with 18 bases in between. Germline V lookup: CDR1 SGHNT, CDR2 YYREEE (reference sequence). Full variable domain (rest looked up from reference TRBV5-4 and TRBJ2-3): ETGVTQSPTHLIKTRGQQVTLRCSSQSGHNTVSWYQQALGQGPQFIFQYYREEENGRGNFPPRFSGLQFPNYSSELNVNALELDDSALYLCASSLARGAVSADTQYFGPGTRLTVL.